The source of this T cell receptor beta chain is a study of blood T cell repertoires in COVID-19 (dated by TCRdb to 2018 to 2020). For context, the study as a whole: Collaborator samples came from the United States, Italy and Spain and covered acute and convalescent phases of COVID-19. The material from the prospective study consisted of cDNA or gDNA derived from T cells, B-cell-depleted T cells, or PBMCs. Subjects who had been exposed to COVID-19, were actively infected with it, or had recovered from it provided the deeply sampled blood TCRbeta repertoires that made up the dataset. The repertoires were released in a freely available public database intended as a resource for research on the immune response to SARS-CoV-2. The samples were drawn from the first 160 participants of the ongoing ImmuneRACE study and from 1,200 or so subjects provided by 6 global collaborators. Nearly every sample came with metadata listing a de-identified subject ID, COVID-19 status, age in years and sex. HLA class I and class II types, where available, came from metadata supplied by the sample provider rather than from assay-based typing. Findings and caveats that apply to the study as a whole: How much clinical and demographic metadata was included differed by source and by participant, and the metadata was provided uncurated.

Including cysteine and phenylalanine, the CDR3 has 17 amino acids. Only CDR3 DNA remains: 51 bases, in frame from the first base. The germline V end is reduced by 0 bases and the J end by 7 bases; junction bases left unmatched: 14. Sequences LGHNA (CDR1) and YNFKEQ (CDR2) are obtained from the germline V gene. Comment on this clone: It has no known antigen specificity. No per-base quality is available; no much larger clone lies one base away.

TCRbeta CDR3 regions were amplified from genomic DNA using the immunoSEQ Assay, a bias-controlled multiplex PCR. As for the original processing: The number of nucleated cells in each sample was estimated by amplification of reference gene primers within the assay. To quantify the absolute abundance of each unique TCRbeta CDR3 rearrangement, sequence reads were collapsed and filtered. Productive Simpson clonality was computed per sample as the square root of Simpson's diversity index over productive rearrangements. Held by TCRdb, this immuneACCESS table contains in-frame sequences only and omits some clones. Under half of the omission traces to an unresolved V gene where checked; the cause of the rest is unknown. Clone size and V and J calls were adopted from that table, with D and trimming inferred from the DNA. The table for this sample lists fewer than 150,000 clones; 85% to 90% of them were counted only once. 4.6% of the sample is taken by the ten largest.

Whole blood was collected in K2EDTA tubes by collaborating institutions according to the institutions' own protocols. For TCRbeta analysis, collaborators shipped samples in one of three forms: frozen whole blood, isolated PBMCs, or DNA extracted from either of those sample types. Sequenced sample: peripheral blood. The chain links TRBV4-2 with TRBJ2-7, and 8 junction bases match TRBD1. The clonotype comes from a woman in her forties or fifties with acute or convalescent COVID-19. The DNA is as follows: TGTGCCAGCAGCCAAGAACGATTGGGGCAGGGGGCACAAGAGCAGTACTTC. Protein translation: CASSQERLGQGAQEQYF.